Each of the 18 T cell receptor beta chains below was sequenced from the same sample in a study of blood T cells in healthy people across ages. Sample-barcoded 5' priming and a J-beta primer mix drove a second PCR of 7 to 11 cycles. TCRdb redid the calling of the 5' RACE reads with MiXCR, one entry per CDR3 protein. The table includes roughly 1 million distinct CDR3 sequences, approximately 25% detected once. The sample was also reused in another study, on T cells of mothers and their children.

The sequenced sample consisted of blood. Source of these receptors: a girl aged 2-10 years in good health.

The V and J genes are TRBV6-2 or TRBV6-3 and TRBJ2-2; TRBD2 is a possible D gene (6 bases). Trimming removed 0 bases at V and 5 bases at J, with 13 bases between. The CDR3 extends over 16 amino acids. Germline CDR1 and CDR2: MNHEY and SVGEGT. CDR3 region: CASSYSASGRTGELFF. CDR3 nucleotide sequence: TGTGCCAGCAGTTACTCCGCTTCGGGGAGGACCGGGGAGCTGTTTTTT.

In this sample, this clonotype turned up many times. A junction end diverges from the germline sequence, so it may reflect a read error. The V call is TRBV7-2, the J call TRBJ2-5; no clear D gene. Germline CDR1 reads SGHTA; CDR2 reads FQGNSA. The CDR3 has 12 residues. The CDR3 sequence is CASSLVPETQYF. DNA for the CDR3: TGTGCTAGCAGCTTAGTCCCGGAGACCCAGTACTTC.

The table lists this clonotype with a few counts. This chain connects TRBV2 to TRBJ1-2; D possibly corresponds to TRBD1 (5 bases). The CDR3 spans 13 residues. V was cut by 4 bases and J by 8 bases, with 14 bases left in between. Germline assignment: CDR1 SNHLY and CDR2 FYNNEI. CDR3 nucleotides: TGTGCCAGCAGTGGTGGGGGAGTGTTCGGCTACACCTTC. Translation: CASSGGGVFGYTF.

This clonotype was seen more than once but under ten times. The chain recombines TRBV6-5 with TRBJ2-5; TRBD1 aligns across 8 bases. Near its end, the DNA agrees better with TRBJ2-7, so the J call may be wrong. The germline gives CDR1 MNHEY, CDR2 SVGAGI. The CDR3 has 17 amino acids. CDR3 loop: CASSYSIDRGLSYEQYF. CDR3 DNA sequence: TGTGCCAGCAGTTACTCGATTGACAGGGGTCTATCCTACGAGCAGTACTTC.

This clonotype was seen only a few times. The chain recombines TRBV20-1 with TRBJ2-3; 10 bases are a match to TRBD2. J was trimmed by 5 bases and V by 3 bases; bases with no gene match: 8. The V gene's germline CDR1 is DFQATT and CDR2 SNEGSKA (reference sequence). The CDR3 runs to 15 residues. CDR3 sequence: CSASPSGGSGDTQYF. In DNA, the CDR3 is TGCAGTGCTAGCCCTAGCGGGGGTTCAGGAGATACGCAGTATTTT.

The chain's CDR3 is CAISSVAGLQNEQFF. CDR3 bases: TGTGCCATCAGTTCAGTGGCAGGACTGCAAAATGAGCAGTTCTTC. The V call is TRBV10-3, the J call TRBJ2-1, with D tentatively TRBD2 (5 bases). V was shortened by 5 bases and J by 7 bases, with 18 bases between the two germline ends. Germline V gives CDR1 ENHRY, CDR2 SYGVKD. The CDR3 is 15 residues long.

The rearrangement joins TRBV7-2 to TRBJ2-5; no reliable D call. TRBJ2-1 matches the DNA end more closely, so the J call is doubtful. This CDR3 spans 15 amino acids. Germline V gives CDR1 SGHTA, CDR2 FQGNSA. The CDR3 loop reads CASSWAVSSYNEQFF. As DNA, the CDR3 is TGTGCCAGCAGTTGGGCAGTTAGCTCCTACAATGAGCAGTTCTTC.

This chain connects TRBV24-1 to TRBJ1-2; D is undetermined. With 0 bases removed from V and 8 bases from J, the gap between germline ends came to 12 bases. CDR3 length: 14 amino acids. Germline CDR1 and CDR2: KGHDR and SFDVKD. The CDR3 region is CATSDLGGSDGYTF. The CDR3 coding sequence is TGTGCCACCAGTGATTTGGGAGGATCGGACGGCTACACCTTC.

V is TRBV5-1 and J is TRBJ2-1; a possible D gene is TRBD1 (5 bases). Deletions cut 6 bases from V and 8 bases from J, with 15 bases between. Looked up from germline, CDR1 is SGHRS and CDR2 is YFSETQ. This CDR3 has 13 residues. The CDR3 sequence: CASTSIQGDEQFF. The CDR3, as DNA: TGCGCCAGCACCTCTATCCAGGGCGATGAGCAGTTCTTC.

A few counts support this clonotype. The genes are TRBV11-2 and TRBJ2-7; TRBD1 aligns across 8 bases. Germline CDR1 reads SGHAT; CDR2 reads FQNNGV. Trimming cost V 4 bases and J 12 bases; bases outside gene matches: 8. The CDR3 covers 12 residues. CDR3 bases: TGTGCCAGCAGCTCCACTGGACAGGGCCGGTACTTC. Protein: CASSSTGQGRYF.

The rearrangement joins TRBV3-1 to TRBJ1-2; D is unclear. This CDR3 spans 13 amino acids. The V gene's germline CDR1 is LGHDT and CDR2 YNNKEL (reference sequence). V was clipped by 1 base and J by 6 bases, with 9 bases between them. CDR3 protein: CASSQVTENGYTF. DNA of the CDR3: TGTGCCAGCAGCCAAGTAACGGAGAATGGCTACACCTTC.

In this sample, this clonotype turned up once. The chain couples TRBV6-2 or TRBV6-3 to TRBJ2-5, with 8 bases aligning to TRBD2. The J call may be faulty, since TRBJ2-1 better matches the DNA end. Germline-derived CDR1 and CDR2 are MNHEY and SVGEGT. The CDR3 loop spans 16 amino acids. The CDR3 sequence: CASSPTKAAGATEQFF. CDR3 in DNA: TGTGCCAGCAGCCCTACGAAAGCAGCGGGAGCTACTGAGCAGTTCTTC.

The table lists this clonotype with a few counts. In DNA form, the CDR3 reads TGTGCCAGCAGTTTGAGGGGAGGGGTGAACTATGGCTACACCTTC. Its protein is CASSLRGGVNYGYTF. The genes are TRBV27 and TRBJ1-2, with TRBD1 as a possible D gene (5 bases). V was pared by 3 bases and J by 2 bases, with 13 bases between. CDR1 is MNHEY, CDR2 SMNVEV, per germline (reference sequence). The CDR3 loop spans 15 amino acids.

The rearrangement uses TRBV11-2 and TRBJ1-2; D unresolved. Germline V gene data show CDR1 as SGHAT and CDR2 as FQNNGV. The V gene lost 0 bases and the J gene lost 8 bases, with 16 bases spanning the gap. This CDR3 has 15 amino acids. The CDR3 DNA reads as TGTGCCAGCAGCTTAGATTTGACGGCCGCTAGGGGCTACACCTTC. It yields the protein CASSLDLTAARGYTF.

The chain recombines TRBV12-3 or TRBV12-4 with TRBJ1-2; TRBD1 aligns across 9 bases. This CDR3 has 13 residues. V was pared by 6 bases and J by 8 bases, with 7 bases of the junction left unmatched. CDR3 DNA: TGTGCCAGCAGACGGAGGACAGGGGCCGGCTACACCTTC. This codes for CASRRRTGAGYTF.

Only a few counts were recorded for this clonotype. V gene TRBV9 combines with J gene TRBJ2-4, with D perhaps matching TRBD2 (7 bases). This CDR3 has 15 amino acids. Trimming shortened V by 4 bases and J by 4 bases, and 15 bases separated the two germline ends. CDR1 SGDLS and CDR2 YYNGEE come from the germline V gene. In DNA form, the CDR3 reads TGTGCCAGCAGCCCTGGGGGGGGGCAAAAAAACATTCAGTACTTC. Amino acid sequence: CASSPGGGQKNIQYF.

The chain has TRBV2 and TRBJ2-6, with D perhaps TRBD1 or TRBD2 (6 bases each). CDR3 length equals 20 residues. The V end was cut by 2 bases, the J end by 0 bases, with 20 bases between. The germline gives CDR1 SNHLY, CDR2 FYNNEI. The CDR3 DNA follows: TGTGCCAGCAGTGAATCGAGGGGGGCTCCCGGAATCTCTGGGGCCAACGTCCTGACTTTC. Protein product: CASSESRGAPGISGANVLTF.

This clonotype was seen a few times. The J gene is TRBJ2-3, the V gene TRBV11-1; D uncertain. Germline CDR1 reads SGHAT; CDR2 reads FQDESV (reference sequence). V lost 3 bases, J lost 4 bases, and 14 bases lay in between. This CDR3 spans 15 amino acids. CDR3 sequence reads: CASSFFGFEADTQYF. The CDR3 region has the DNA TGTGCCAGCAGCTTCTTCGGGTTCGAGGCAGATACGCAGTATTTT.